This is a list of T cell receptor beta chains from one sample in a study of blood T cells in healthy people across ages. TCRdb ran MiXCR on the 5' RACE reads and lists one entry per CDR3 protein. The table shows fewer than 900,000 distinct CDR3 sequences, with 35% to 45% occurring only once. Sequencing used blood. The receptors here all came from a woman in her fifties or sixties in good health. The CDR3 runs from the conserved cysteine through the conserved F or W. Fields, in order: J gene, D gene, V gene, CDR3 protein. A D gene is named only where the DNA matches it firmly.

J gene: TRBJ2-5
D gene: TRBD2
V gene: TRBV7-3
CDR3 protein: CASSSPGLQETQYF

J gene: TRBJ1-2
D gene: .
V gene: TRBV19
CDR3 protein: CASSITGYGYTF

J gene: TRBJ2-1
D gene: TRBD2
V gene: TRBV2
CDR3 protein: CASHPTSGGYNEQFF

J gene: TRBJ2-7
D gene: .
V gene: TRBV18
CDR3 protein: CASSPLENDEQYF

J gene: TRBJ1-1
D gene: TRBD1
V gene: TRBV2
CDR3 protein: CASSPGQAYEAFF

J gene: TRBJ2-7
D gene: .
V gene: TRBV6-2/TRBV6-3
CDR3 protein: CASSYGQRDPRYF

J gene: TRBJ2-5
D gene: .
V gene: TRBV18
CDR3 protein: CASSPLKGVEQYF

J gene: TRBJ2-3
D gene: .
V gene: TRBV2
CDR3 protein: CASRRTALLSTDTQYF

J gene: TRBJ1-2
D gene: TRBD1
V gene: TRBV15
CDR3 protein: CATSSVTGVGYTF

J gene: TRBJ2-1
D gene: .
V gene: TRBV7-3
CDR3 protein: CASSSQNEQFF

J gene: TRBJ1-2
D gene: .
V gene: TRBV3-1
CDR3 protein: CASSQDDVMGRGYTF

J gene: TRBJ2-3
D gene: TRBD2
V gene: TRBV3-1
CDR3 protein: CASSPSGAGTDTQYF

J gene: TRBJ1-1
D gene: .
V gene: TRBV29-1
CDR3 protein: CSVERQLNTEAFF

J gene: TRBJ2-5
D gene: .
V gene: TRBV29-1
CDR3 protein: CSVSRETQYF

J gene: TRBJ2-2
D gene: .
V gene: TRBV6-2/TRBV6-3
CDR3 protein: CASSYDGNTGELFF

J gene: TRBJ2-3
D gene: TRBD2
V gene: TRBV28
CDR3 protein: CASRTSGVVDTQYF

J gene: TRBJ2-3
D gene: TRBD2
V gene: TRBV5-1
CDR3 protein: CASSFSGGVYTDTQYF

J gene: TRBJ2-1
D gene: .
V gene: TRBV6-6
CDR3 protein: CASSDPGPNEQFF

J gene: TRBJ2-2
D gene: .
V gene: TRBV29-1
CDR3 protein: CSVVRDANTGELFF

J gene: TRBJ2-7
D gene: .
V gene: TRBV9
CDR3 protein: CASSSLGGDEQYF

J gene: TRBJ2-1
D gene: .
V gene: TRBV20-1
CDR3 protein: CSARDYAGFNERFF

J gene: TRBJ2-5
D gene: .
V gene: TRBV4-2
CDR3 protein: CASSQVPGQGETQYF

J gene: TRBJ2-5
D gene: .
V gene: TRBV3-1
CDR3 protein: CASSQDLEREQYF

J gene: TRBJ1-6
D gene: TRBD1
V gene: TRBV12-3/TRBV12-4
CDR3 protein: CASSAGTGPSPLHF

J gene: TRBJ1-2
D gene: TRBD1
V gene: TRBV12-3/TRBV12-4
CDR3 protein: CASSVDRLSSYGYTF

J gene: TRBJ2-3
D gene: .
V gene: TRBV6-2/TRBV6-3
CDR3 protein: CASRYRAYTDTQYF

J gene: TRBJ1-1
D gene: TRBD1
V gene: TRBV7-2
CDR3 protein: CASSLVGVTGVNTEAFF

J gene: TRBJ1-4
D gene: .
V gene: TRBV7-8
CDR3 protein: CASSLRTATNEKLFF

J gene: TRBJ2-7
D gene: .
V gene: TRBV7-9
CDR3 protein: CASSLHLQGHEQYF

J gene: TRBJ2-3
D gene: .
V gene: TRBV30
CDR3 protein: CAWRYRGGTDTQYF

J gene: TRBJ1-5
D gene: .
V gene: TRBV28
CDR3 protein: CASSPGTSQSNQPQHF

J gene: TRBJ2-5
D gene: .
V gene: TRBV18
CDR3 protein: CVSSPAGEWEETQYF

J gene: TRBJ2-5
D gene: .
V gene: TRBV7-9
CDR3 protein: CASSLVSTQETQYF

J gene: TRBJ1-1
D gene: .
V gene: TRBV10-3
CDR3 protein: CAISEERARGTEAFF

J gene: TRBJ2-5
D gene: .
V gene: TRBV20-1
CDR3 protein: CSADEGLQETQYF

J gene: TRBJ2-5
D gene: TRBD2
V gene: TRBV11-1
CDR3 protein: CASSEGTSGSPKQYF

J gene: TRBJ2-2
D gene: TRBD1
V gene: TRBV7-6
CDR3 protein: CASSLQGFANTGELFF

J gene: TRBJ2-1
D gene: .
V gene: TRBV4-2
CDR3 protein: CASSQDRVGGYNEQFF

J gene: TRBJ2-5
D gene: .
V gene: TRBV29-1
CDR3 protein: CSVAGFGQETQYF

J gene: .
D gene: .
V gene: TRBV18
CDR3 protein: CASSPPTGTYEQYF

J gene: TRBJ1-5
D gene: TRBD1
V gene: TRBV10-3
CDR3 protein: CATTYDDRAPSGPQHF

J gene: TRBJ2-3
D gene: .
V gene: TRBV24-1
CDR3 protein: CATSPLNTDTQYF

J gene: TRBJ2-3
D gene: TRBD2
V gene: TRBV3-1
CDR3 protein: CASKLGTSGWNTQYF

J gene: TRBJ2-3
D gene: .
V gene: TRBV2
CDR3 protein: CASHIGGPDTQYF

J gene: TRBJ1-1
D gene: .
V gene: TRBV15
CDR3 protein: CATSRDLYGTEAFF

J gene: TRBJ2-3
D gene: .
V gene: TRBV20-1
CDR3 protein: CSALDWAAHTDTQYF

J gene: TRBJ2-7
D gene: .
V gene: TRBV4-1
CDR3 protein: CASSPREVAGEQYF

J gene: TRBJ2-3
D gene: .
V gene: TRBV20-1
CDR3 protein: CSGSRTGSSTDTQYF

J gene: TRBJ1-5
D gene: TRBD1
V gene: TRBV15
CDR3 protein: CATSNRQGGFQPRHF